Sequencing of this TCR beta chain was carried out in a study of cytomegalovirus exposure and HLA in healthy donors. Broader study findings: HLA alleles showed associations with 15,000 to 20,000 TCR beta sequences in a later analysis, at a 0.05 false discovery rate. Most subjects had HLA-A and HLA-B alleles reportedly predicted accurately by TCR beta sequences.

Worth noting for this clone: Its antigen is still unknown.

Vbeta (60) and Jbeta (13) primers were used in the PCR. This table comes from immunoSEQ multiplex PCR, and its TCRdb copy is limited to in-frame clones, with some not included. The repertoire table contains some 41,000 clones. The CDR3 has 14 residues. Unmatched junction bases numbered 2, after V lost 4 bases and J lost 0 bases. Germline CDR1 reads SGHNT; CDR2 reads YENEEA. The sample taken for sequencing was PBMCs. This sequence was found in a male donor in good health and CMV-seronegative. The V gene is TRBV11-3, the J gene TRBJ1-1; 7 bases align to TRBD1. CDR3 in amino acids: CASSSGQLNTEAFF. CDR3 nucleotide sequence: TGTGCCAGCAGCTCGGGACAGCTGAACACTGAAGCTTTCTTT.